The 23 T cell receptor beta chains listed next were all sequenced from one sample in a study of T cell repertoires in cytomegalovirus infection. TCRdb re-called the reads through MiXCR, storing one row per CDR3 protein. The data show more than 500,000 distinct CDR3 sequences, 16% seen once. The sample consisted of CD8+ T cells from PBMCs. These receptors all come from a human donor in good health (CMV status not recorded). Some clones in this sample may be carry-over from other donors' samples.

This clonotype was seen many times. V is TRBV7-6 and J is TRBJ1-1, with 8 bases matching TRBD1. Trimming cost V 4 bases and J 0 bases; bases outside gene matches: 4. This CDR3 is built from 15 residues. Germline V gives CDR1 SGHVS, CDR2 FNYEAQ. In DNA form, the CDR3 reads TGTGCCAGCAGCTCCCTGGACAGGGTGAACACTGAAGCTTTCTTT. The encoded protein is CASSSLDRVNTEAFF.

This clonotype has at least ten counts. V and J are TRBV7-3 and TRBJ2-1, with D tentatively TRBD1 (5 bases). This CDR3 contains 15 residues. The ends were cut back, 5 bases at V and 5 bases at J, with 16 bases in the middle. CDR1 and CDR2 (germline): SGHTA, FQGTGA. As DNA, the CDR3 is TGTGCCAGCAGCCCACCCGGTAGGGGTAACAATGAGCAGTTCTTC. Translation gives CASSPPGRGNNEQFF.

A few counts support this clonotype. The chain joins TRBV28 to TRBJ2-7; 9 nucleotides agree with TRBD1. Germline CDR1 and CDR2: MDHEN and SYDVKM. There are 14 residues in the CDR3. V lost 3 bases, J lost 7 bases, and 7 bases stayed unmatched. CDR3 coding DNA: TGTGCCAGCAGTTTCTCGCGACAGGGGGGAGAGCAGTACTTC. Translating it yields CASSFSRQGGEQYF.

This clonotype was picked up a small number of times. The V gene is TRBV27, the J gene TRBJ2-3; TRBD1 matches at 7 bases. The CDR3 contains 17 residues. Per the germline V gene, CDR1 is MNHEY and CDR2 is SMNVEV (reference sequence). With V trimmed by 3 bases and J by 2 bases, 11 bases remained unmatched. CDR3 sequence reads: CASSFPAPTGSTDTQYF. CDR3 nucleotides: TGTGCCAGCAGTTTCCCCGCCCCGACAGGGTCCACAGATACGCAGTATTTT.

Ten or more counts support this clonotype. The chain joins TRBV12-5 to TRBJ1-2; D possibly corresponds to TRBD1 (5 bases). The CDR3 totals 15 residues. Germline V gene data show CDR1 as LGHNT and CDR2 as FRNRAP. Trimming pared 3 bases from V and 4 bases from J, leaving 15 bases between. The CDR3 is CASGLNQGRSYGYTF. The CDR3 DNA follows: TGTGCTAGTGGTTTAAACCAGGGCAGGAGCTATGGCTACACCTTC.

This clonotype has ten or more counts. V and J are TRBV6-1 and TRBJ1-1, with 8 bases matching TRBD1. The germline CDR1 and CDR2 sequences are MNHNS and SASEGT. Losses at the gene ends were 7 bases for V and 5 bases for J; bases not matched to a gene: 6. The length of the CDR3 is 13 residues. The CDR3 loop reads CASKGRGLTEAFF. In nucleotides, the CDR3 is TGTGCCAGCAAGGGCAGGGGGCTTACTGAAGCTTTCTTT.

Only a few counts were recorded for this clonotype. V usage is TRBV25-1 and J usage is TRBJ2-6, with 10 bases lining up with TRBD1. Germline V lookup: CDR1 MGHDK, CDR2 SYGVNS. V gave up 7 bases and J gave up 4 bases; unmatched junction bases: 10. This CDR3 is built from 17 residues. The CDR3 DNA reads TGTGCCAGCATTTTTTGGGACAGGGGACTGGGGGCCAACGTCCTGACTTTC. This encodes CASIFWDRGLGANVLTF.

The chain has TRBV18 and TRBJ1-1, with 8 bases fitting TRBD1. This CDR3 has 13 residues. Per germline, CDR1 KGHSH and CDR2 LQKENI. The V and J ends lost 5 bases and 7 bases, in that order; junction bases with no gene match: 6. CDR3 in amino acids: CASSSRTGIEAFF. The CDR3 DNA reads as TGTGCCAGCTCATCACGGACAGGGATTGAAGCTTTCTTT.

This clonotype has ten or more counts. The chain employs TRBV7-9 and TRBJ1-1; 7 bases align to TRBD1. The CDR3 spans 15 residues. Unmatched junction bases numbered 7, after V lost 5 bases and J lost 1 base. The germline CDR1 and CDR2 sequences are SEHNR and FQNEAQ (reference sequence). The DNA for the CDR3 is TGTGCCAGCAGCCCCCGACAGGGTCGGAACACTGAAGCTTTCTTT. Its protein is CASSPRQGRNTEAFF.

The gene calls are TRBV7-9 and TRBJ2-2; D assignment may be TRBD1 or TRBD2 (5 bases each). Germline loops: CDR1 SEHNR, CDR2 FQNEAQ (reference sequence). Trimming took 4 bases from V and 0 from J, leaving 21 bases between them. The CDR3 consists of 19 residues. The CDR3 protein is CASSSRAGTGTPNTGELFF. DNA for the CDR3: TGTGCCAGCAGCTCCCGCGCGGGTACAGGAACCCCGAACACCGGGGAGCTGTTTTTT. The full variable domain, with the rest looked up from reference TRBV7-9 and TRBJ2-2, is DTGVSQNPRHKITKRGQNVTFRCDPISEHNRLYWYRQTLGQGPEFLTYFQNEAQLEKSRLLSDRFSAERPKGSFSTLEIQRTEQGDSAMYLCASSSRAGTGTPNTGELFFGEGSRLTVL.

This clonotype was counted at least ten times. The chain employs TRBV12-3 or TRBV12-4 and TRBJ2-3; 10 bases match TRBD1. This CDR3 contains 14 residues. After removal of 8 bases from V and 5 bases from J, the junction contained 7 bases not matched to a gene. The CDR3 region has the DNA TGTGCCAGCCTGACAGGGGGCGAGAGAGATACGCAGTATTTT. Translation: CASLTGGERDTQYF.

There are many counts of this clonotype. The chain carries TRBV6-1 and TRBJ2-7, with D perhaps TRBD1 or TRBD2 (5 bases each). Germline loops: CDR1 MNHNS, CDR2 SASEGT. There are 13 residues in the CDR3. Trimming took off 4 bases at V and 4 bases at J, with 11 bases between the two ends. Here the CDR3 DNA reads TGTGCCAGCAGTGGGGACGCAACTTACGAGCAGTACTTC. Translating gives CASSGDATYEQYF.

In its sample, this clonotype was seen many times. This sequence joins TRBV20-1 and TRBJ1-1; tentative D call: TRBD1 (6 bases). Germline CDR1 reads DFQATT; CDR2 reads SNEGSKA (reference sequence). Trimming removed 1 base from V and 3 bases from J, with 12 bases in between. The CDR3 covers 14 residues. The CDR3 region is CSARGSGADTEAFF. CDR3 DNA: TGCAGTGCTAGAGGATCAGGGGCTGACACTGAAGCTTTCTTT.

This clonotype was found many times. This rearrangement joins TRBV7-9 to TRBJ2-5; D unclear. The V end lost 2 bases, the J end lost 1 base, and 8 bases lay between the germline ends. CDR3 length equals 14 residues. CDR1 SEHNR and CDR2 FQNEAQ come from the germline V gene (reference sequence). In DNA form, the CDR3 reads TGTGCCAGCAGCTTAAAACGCAGCCAAGAGACCCAGTACTTC. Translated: CASSLKRSQETQYF.

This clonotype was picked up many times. Written as DNA, the CDR3 is TGTGCCGGCCGGCCGGACACCGGGGAGCTGTTTTTT. Residues: CAGRPDTGELFF. The genes are TRBV7-8 and TRBJ2-2; D unclear. The CDR3 totals 12 residues. Germline V gene data show CDR1 as SGHVS and CDR2 as FQNEAQ. V shed 11 bases and J shed 3 bases, with 10 bases lying between them.

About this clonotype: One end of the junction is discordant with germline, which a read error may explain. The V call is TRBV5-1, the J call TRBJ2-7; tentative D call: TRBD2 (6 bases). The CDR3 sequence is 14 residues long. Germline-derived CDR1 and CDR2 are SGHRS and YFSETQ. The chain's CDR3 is CASSWQEGSSEQYF. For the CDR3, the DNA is TGCGCCAGCAGCTGGCAGGAGGGGTCCTCCGAGCAGTACTTC.

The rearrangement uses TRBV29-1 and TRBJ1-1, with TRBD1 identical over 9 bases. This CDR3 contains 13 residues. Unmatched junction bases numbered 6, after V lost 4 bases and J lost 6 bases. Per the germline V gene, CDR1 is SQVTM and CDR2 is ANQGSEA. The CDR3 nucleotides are TGCAGCGTTGCCGGGACAGGGTGGTCTGAAGCTTTCTTT. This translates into CSVAGTGWSEAFF.

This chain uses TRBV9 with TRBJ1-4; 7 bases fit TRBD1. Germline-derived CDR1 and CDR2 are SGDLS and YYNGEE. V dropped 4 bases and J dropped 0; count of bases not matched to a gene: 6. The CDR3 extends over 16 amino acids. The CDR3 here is CASSPHRGATNEKLFF. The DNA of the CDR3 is TGTGCCAGCAGCCCCCACAGGGGTGCAACTAATGAAAAACTGTTTTTT.

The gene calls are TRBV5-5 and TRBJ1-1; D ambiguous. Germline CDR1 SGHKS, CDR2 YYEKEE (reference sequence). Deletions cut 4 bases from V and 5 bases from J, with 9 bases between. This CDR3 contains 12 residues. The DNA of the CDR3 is TGTGCCAGCAGCATTAAGCGGACTGAAGCTTTCTTT. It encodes CASSIKRTEAFF.

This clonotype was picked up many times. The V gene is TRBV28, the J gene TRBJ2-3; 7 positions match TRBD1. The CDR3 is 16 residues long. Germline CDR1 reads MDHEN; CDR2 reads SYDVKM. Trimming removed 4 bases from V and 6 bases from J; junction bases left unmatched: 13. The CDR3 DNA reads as TGTGCCAGCAGTTCTCCGACAGGGCGGTCGGCCGATACGCAGTATTTT. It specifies CASSSPTGRSADTQYF.

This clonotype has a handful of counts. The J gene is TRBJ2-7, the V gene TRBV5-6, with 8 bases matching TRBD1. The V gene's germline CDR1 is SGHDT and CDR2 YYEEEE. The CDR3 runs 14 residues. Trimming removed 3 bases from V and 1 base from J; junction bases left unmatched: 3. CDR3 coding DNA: TGTGCCAGCAGCTCAGGGGGCTGGTCCTACGAGCAGTACTTC. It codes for CASSSGGWSYEQYF.

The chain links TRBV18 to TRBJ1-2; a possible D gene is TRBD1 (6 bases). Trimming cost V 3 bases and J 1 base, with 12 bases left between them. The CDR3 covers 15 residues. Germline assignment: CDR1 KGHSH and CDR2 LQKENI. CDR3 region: CASSPRDIYNYGYTF. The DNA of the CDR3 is TGTGCCAGCTCACCTCGGGACATATATAACTATGGCTACACCTTC.

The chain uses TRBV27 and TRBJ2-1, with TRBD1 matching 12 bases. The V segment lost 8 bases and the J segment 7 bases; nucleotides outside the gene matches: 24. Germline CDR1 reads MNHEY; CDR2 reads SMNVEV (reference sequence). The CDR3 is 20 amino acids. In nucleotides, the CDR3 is TGTGCCAGCTCAAACCGACCGGGACAGGGGGCTGGGCGGTGGGCTAATGAGCAGTTCTTC. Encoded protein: CASSNRPGQGAGRWANEQFF.